The next 26 T cell receptor beta chains were all read from a single sample in a study of patients and donors after allogeneic stem cell transplantation. TCRdb re-analysed the RT-PCR reads in MiXCR, keeping a single row per CDR3 protein. The table lists about 150,000 distinct CDR3 sequences, approximately 25% of them singletons, with approximately 26% in the top ten. Material: blood, either unsorted or a sorted T cell fraction (not recorded which). The receptors here all came from a human donor who was either an allogeneic HSCT recipient or a stem cell or donor lymphocyte infusion donor (not recorded which). It is not recorded whose cells these are; they may come from a transplant donor.

The chain links TRBV4-1 to TRBJ1-1, with 7 bases aligning to TRBD1. In germline, CDR1 is MGHRA, CDR2 YSYEKL. The CDR3 is 16 residues long. V was pared by 1 base and J by 5 bases, with 10 bases of the junction left unmatched. CDR3 sequence (DNA): TGCGCCAGCAGCCAAGGATCCCGAGGGGGCGGGACTGAAGCTTTCTTT. Its protein is CASSQGSRGGGTEAFF.

This clonotype was recorded at least ten times. V is TRBV12-3 or TRBV12-4 and J is TRBJ2-7; D gene uncertain. Trimming removed 5 bases at V and 3 bases at J, with 20 bases between. This CDR3 is built from 16 residues. CDR3 sequence: CASSGFSQRTSYEQYF. Written as DNA, the CDR3 is TGTGCCAGCAGTGGTTTTTCGCAGCGAACGAGCTACGAGCAGTACTTC.

This clonotype turned up a few times. The chain has TRBV3-1 and TRBJ2-1; TRBD2 matches 11 bases. V lost 6 bases and J lost 7; bases outside the gene matches: 5. The CDR3 covers 14 residues. Germline CDR1 and CDR2: LGHDT and YNNKEL (reference sequence). The CDR3 spells CASRPGTSGNEQFF. The CDR3 DNA follows: TGTGCCAGCAGGCCGGGGACTAGCGGTAATGAGCAGTTCTTC.

The rearrangement links TRBV6-5 to TRBJ1-6; D remains ambiguous. V was pared by 6 bases and J by 11 bases, with 17 bases between. Germline V gene data show CDR1 as MNHEY and CDR2 as SVGAGI. The CDR3 has 14 residues. CDR3 protein: CASRPRGGGTPLHF. The CDR3 DNA sequence: TGTGCCAGCAGACCCCGGGGAGGTGGGACACCCCTCCACTTT.

The rearrangement links TRBV5-1 to TRBJ1-1; 7 positions match TRBD1. After removal of 6 bases from V and 6 bases from J, the junction contained 8 bases not matched to a gene. CDR1 and CDR2 from the germline V gene are SGHRS and YFSETQ. The CDR3 is 13 amino acids. CDR3: CASTTGVLAEAFF. In nucleotides, the CDR3 is TGCGCCAGCACAACAGGGGTACTCGCTGAAGCTTTCTTT.

There are a few counts of this clonotype. The rearrangement joins TRBV20-1 to TRBJ2-3, with a weak D call TRBD2 (6 bases). The CDR3 totals 14 residues. Trimming removed 4 bases from V and 0 bases from J, with 11 bases in between. Germline loops: CDR1 DFQATT, CDR2 SNEGSKA (reference sequence). The DNA for the CDR3 is TGCAGTGCTATTAGCGGTGCTAGCACAGATACGCAGTATTTT. It translates to CSAISGASTDTQYF.

This chain uses TRBV27 with TRBJ2-7; 10 bases line up with TRBD1. V lost 6 bases, J lost 3 bases, and 5 bases stayed unmatched. CDR1 is MNHEY and CDR2 is SMNVEV in the germline V gene (reference sequence). CDR3 length equals 14 residues. The CDR3 spells CASRPGQGIYEQYF. CDR3 nucleotide sequence: TGTGCCAGCAGGCCGGGACAGGGGATCTACGAGCAGTACTTC.

This clonotype was observed many times. The V gene is TRBV20-1, the J gene TRBJ1-1; TRBD1 matches at 7 bases. Trimming took 7 bases from V and 2 from J; bases not matched to a gene: 4. Germline values: CDR1 DFQATT, CDR2 SNEGSKA (reference sequence). The CDR3 spans 12 residues. Written as DNA, the CDR3 is TGCAGTGTCCGGGACAGAAACACTGAAGCTTTCTTT. It translates to CSVRDRNTEAFF.

Many counts were recorded for this clonotype. The chain links TRBV6-1 to TRBJ1-5; 12 bases align to TRBD1. Trimming took 2 bases from V and 0 from J; bases not matched to a gene: 5. The CDR3 loop spans 18 amino acids. Germline V gives CDR1 MNHNS, CDR2 SASEGT. The chain's CDR3 is CASSEFRDRGPSNQPQHF. The CDR3 coding sequence is TGTGCCAGCAGTGAATTTCGGGACAGGGGGCCTAGCAATCAGCCCCAGCATTTT.

The chain recombines TRBV2 with TRBJ2-1; maybe TRBD1 (6 bases). The V end was cut by 3 bases, the J end by 2 bases, with 8 bases between. The CDR3 length is 14 residues. Germline V gene lookup returns CDR1 SNHLY and CDR2 FYNNEI. The CDR3 is CASSDWGPYNEQFF. As DNA, the CDR3 is TGTGCCAGCAGTGACTGGGGGCCCTACAATGAGCAGTTCTTC.

The chain recombines TRBV4-1 with TRBJ2-7; D not certain. Germline CDR1 is MGHRA and CDR2 is YSYEKL. This CDR3 spans 16 amino acids. With 0 bases removed from V and 2 bases from J, the gap between germline ends came to 14 bases. The CDR3 loop reads CASSQDVIGFTYEQYF. The CDR3 DNA sequence: TGCGCCAGCAGCCAAGATGTAATTGGGTTCACCTACGAGCAGTACTTC.

Many counts were recorded for this clonotype. V and J are TRBV6-6 and TRBJ1-5; D gene uncertain. CDR1 is MNHNY, CDR2 SVGAGI, per germline (reference sequence). CDR3 length equals 16 residues. V lost 0 bases and J lost 5, with 14 bases in between. The CDR3 DNA sequence: TGTGCCAGCAGTTACTCGAAATCCCCGGGCGATCAGCCCCAGCATTTT. It is translated as CASSYSKSPGDQPQHF.

The V call is TRBV30, the J call TRBJ1-2; tentatively, D is TRBD1 (5 bases). This CDR3 is built from 14 residues. Germline-derived CDR1 and CDR2 are GTSNPN and SVGIG (reference sequence). V was clipped by 0 bases and J by 2 bases, with 10 bases between them. The CDR3 nucleotides read TGTGCCTGGAGTGTACGCAGGGTCAACTATGGCTACACCTTC. This codes for CAWSVRRVNYGYTF.

In this sample, this clonotype turned up a few times. The V call is TRBV12-3 or TRBV12-4, the J call TRBJ1-2; possibly TRBD1 for D (6 bases). The V and J ends lost 1 base and 14 bases respectively, with 14 bases between them. This CDR3 has 12 residues. The CDR3 bases are TGTGCCAGCAGTTTAGTAACACTGCAGGGGACCTTC. Translated, it gives CASSLVTLQGTF.

The rearrangement joins TRBV27 to TRBJ2-7, with a weak D call TRBD1 (6 bases). Trimming shortened V by 6 bases and J by 0 bases, and 9 bases separated the two germline ends. Germline V gene sequence: CDR1 MNHEY, CDR2 SMNVEV (reference sequence). The CDR3 totals 13 residues. The CDR3 nucleotides are TGTGCCAGCAGGAGGACAGCCTCCTACGAGCAGTACTTC. As protein: CASRRTASYEQYF.

This chain links TRBV14 with TRBJ2-3, with 11 bases that match TRBD2. The CDR3 extends over 15 amino acids. The V gene end was trimmed by 5 bases and the J gene end by 5 bases; junction bases not matched to a gene: 6. In germline, CDR1 is SGHDN, CDR2 FVKESK. The CDR3 sequence is CASSTWTSGQDTQYF. CDR3 nucleotide sequence: TGTGCCAGCAGCACTTGGACTAGCGGGCAAGATACGCAGTATTTT.

This clonotype showed up just a few times. V and J are TRBV20-1 and TRBJ1-1; no definite D call. The V and J ends lost 0 bases and 4 bases respectively, with 9 bases between them. CDR1 and CDR2 from the germline V gene are DFQATT and SNEGSKA (reference sequence). This CDR3 is 13 amino acids long. DNA of the CDR3: TGCAGTGCTAGAGATTCGCCCGGCACTGAAGCTTTCTTT. It translates to CSARDSPGTEAFF.

The chain joins TRBV10-3 to TRBJ1-1; 7 positions agree with TRBD1. Germline V gives CDR1 ENHRY, CDR2 SYGVKD. CDR3 length: 13 amino acids. V lost 10 bases and J lost 7; bases outside the gene matches: 12. In DNA, the CDR3 is TGTGCCACCCGGGTAGGGGGCGCCGATGAAGCTTTCTTT. It yields the protein CATRVGGADEAFF.

The rearrangement links TRBV11-2 to TRBJ2-1; 9 nucleotides match TRBD2. J was trimmed by 4 bases and V by 3 bases; bases with no gene match: 4. Germline loops: CDR1 SGHAT, CDR2 FQNNGV. CDR3 size: 15 residues. CDR3 sequence (DNA): TGTGCCAGCAGCTTTGGGACTAGCCGATACAATGAGCAGTTCTTC. Translation gives CASSFGTSRYNEQFF.

The chain has TRBV20-1 and TRBJ2-4; D gene uncertain. With 1 base removed from V and 0 bases from J, the gap between germline ends came to 7 bases. CDR1 is DFQATT and CDR2 is SNEGSKA in the germline V gene (reference sequence). The CDR3 length is 14 residues. CDR3 sequence reads: CSARADTAKNIQYF. CDR3 coding DNA: TGCAGTGCTAGAGCAGACACAGCCAAAAACATTCAGTACTTC.

The rearrangement uses TRBV18 and TRBJ2-3; no clear D. V was clipped by 3 bases and J by 3 bases, with 16 bases between them. The CDR3 has 16 amino acids. Germline V gene sequence: CDR1 KGHSH, CDR2 LQKENI. CDR3 residues: CASSPIGRVMTDTQYF. In nucleotides, the CDR3 is TGTGCCAGCTCACCGATCGGACGCGTAATGACAGATACGCAGTATTTT. The full variable domain, in which reference TRBV18 and TRBJ2-3 provide the parts outside the CDR3, is NAGVMQNPRHLVRRRGQEARLRCSPMKGHSHVYWYRQLPEEGLKFMVYLQKENIIDESGMPKERFSAEFPKEGPSILRIQQVVRGDSAAYFCASSPIGRVMTDTQYFGPGTRLTVL.

This clonotype was detected only a few times. This sequence joins TRBV5-6 and TRBJ1-1; 10 bases line up with TRBD1. Trimming at V came to 5 bases and at J to 1 base, leaving 2 bases not matched to a gene. Germline CDR1 reads SGHDT; CDR2 reads YYEEEE. This CDR3 is built from 14 residues. The CDR3 sequence is CASRGQGQNTEAFF. DNA for the CDR3: TGTGCCAGCAGGGGACAGGGGCAGAACACTGAAGCTTTCTTT.

The chain uses TRBV15 and TRBJ1-5, with D unclear. V lost 5 bases and J lost 0, with 17 bases in between. CDR1 and CDR2 (germline): LNHNV, YYDKDF (reference sequence). The CDR3 is 17 residues long. This CDR3 reads CATSAGYYVVSNQPQHF. DNA for the CDR3: TGTGCCACCAGCGCCGGATACTACGTGGTTAGCAATCAGCCCCAGCATTTT.

This clonotype has more than one count but fewer than ten. The chain is built from TRBV29-1 and TRBJ2-2, with TRBD1 matching 11 bases. CDR3 size: 12 residues. V gave up 6 bases and J gave up 7 bases; unmatched junction bases: 1. Germline-derived CDR1 and CDR2 are SQVTM and ANQGSEA. This CDR3 reads CSVDRGLGELFF. In nucleotides, the CDR3 is TGCAGCGTGGACAGGGGGCTCGGGGAGCTGTTTTTT.

About this clonotype itself: The conserved final phenylalanine or tryptophan is absent from the CDR3, which likely points to a read error. This chain connects TRBV10-3 to TRBJ1-1; TRBD1 matches 9 bases. V gave up 6 bases and J gave up 2 bases; unmatched junction bases: 10. The CDR3 sequence is 16 residues long. Germline V gene data show CDR1 as ENHRY and CDR2 as SYGVKD. CDR3 nucleotide sequence: TGTGCCATCAGCCCAACCCCGGGACAGGGAAACACTGAAGCTTTCTTG. Protein sequence: CAISPTPGQGNTEAFL.

In its sample, this clonotype was seen many times. This chain connects TRBV3-1 to TRBJ1-5; D is unclear. There are 12 residues in the CDR3. Trimming removed 1 base from V and 6 bases from J, with 4 bases in between. Germline-derived CDR1 and CDR2 are LGHDT and YNNKEL (reference sequence). The CDR3 nucleotides read TGTGCCAGCAGCCAAGGCCCTCAGCCCCAGCATTTT. Its protein product is CASSQGPQPQHF.